The source of this T cell receptor (beta chain) is a study of monozygotic twins with cystic fibrosis. Study conclusions and caveats: V usage most resembled the co-twin in 13 of 16 pairs.

Concerning this clone itself: The antigen remains undetermined.

The CDR3 length is 14 residues. Germline CDR1 is GTSNPN and CDR2 is SVGIG (reference sequence). The V end lost 3 bases, the J end lost 2 bases, and 13 bases lay between the germline ends. The table came from immunoSEQ multiplex PCR; TCRdb's copy has only in-frame clones and leaves some out. Of over 9,500 clones in the sample, roughly 96% are singletons; the top ten hold 0.83%. V is TRBV30 and J is TRBJ1-1; D gene ambiguous. The receptor comes from a boy aged 5-17 years with cystic fibrosis. The sample consisted of blood. The CDR3 nucleotides read TGTGCCTGGAGCCTCTGGAACACTAACACTGAAGCTTTCTTT. It yields the protein CAWSLWNTNTEAFF.